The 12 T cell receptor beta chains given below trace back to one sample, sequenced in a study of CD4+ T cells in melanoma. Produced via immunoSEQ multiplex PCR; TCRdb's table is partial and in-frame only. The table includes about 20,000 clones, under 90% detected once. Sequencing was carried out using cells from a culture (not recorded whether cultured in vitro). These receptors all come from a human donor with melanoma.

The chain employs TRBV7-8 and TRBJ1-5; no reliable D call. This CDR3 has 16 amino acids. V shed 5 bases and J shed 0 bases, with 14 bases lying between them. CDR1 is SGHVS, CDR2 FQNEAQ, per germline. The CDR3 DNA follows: TGTGCCAGCAGCACGCGGACGGCTTATAGCAATCAGCCCCAGCATTTT. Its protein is CASSTRTAYSNQPQHF.

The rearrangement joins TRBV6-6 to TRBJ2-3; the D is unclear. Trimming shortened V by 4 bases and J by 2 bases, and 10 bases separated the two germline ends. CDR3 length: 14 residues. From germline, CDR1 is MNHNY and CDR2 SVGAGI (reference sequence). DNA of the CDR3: TGTGCCAGCAGTTTACAGAGCTACACAGATACGCAGTATTTT. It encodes CASSLQSYTDTQYF.

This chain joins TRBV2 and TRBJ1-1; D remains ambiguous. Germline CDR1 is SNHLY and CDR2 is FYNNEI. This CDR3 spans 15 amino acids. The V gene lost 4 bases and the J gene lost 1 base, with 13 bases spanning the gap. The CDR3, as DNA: TGTGCCAGCAGTGCATCGTGGGCTACGAACACTGAAGCTTTCTTT. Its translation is CASSASWATNTEAFF.

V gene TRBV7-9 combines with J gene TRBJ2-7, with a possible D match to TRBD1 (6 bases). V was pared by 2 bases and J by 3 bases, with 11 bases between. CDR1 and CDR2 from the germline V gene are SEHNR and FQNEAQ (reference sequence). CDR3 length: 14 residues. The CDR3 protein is CASSLPGQYYEQYF. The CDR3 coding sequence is TGTGCCAGCAGCTTACCTGGACAGTACTACGAGCAGTACTTC.

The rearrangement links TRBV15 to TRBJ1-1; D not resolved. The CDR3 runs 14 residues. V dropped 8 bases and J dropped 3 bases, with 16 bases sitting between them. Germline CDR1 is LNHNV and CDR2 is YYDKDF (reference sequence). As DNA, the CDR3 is TGTGCCACCGGCGCCCACAGTTTATACACTGAAGCTTTCTTT. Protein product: CATGAHSLYTEAFF. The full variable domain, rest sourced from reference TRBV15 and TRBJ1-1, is DAMVIQNPRYQVTQFGKPVTLSCSQTLNHNVMYWYQQKSSQAPKLLFHYYDKDFNNEADTPDNFQSRRPNTSFCFLDIRSPGLGDTAMYLCATGAHSLYTEAFFGQGTRLTVV.

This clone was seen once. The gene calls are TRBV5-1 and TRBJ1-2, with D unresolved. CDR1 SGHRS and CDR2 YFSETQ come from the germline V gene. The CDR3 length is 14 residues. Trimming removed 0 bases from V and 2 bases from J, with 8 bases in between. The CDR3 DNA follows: TGCGCCAGCAGCTTGGTCGGGCAGAACTATGGCTACACCTTC. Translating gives CASSLVGQNYGYTF.

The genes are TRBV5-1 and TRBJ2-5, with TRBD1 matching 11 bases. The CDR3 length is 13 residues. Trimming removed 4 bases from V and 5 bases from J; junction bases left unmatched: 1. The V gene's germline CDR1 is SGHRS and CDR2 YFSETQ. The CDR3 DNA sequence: TGCGCCAGCAGCCGGGACAGGGGGGAGACCCAGTACTTC. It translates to CASSRDRGETQYF.

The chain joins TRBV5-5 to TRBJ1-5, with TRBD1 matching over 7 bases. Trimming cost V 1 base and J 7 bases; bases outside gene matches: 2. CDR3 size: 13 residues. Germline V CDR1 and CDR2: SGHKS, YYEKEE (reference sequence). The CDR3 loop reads CASSLTGAQPQHF. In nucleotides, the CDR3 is TGTGCCAGCAGCTTGACAGGGGCACAGCCCCAGCATTTT.

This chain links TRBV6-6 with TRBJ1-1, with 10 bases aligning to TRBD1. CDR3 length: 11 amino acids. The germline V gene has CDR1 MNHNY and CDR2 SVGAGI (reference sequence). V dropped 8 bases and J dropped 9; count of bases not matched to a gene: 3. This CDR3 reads CASYDRGQAFF. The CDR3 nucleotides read TGTGCCAGCTACGACAGGGGGCAAGCTTTCTTT.

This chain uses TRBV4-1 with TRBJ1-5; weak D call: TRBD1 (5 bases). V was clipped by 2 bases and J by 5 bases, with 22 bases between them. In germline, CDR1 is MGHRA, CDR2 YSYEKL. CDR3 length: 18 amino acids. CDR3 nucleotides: TGCGCCAGCAGCCAAAGAGTCCAACTGGGACGAACCTATCAGCCCCAGCATTTT. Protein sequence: CASSQRVQLGRTYQPQHF.

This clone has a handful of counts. The chain's CDR3 is CAWSVRNEQFF. In DNA, the CDR3 is TGTGCCTGGAGTGTCCGGAATGAGCAGTTCTTC. The chain combines TRBV30 with TRBJ2-1; D remains unclear. The CDR3 consists of 11 residues. The V gene's germline CDR1 is GTSNPN and CDR2 SVGIG (reference sequence). V lost 0 bases to trimming and J lost 7 bases, with 4 bases between them.

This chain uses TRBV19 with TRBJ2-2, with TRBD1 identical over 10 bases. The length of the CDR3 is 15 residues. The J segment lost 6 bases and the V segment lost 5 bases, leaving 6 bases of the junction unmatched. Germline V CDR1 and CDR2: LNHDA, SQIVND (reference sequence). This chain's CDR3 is CASSGGTGAPGELFF. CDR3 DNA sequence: TGTGCCAGTAGTGGGGGGACAGGGGCCCCCGGGGAGCTGTTTTTT.